This T cell receptor beta chain is from a study of blood T cell repertoires in COVID-19 (TCRdb year 2020). In terms of the full investigation: The collaborator samples originated in the United States, Italy and Spain and spanned the acute and convalescent phases of COVID-19. Subjects who had been exposed to COVID-19, were actively infected with it, or had recovered from it provided the deeply sampled blood TCRbeta repertoires that made up the dataset. The material from the prospective study consisted of cDNA or gDNA derived from T cells, B-cell-depleted T cells, or PBMCs. The repertoires were released in a freely available public database meant as a resource for research on the immune response to SARS-CoV-2. Where available, HLA class I and class II types were taken from metadata supplied by the sample provider and were not determined by assay-based typing. Samples came from the ongoing ImmuneRACE study (first 160 participants) plus 1,254 subjects from 6 global collaborators. Sample metadata almost always included a de-identified subject ID, COVID-19 status, age in years and sex. Summary of the overall study and its limitations: How much clinical and demographic metadata was included differed by source and by participant, and the metadata was provided uncurated.

This clone has more than one count but fewer than ten. It lacks a known antigen. Within one base of it there is no much larger clone, and no base qualities were kept. V sheds 8 bases and J sheds 5 bases, leaving 12 bases between their ends. From the cysteine through the phenylalanine, the CDR3 covers 12 amino acids. The entry retains the CDR3 DNA only, 36 bases that are in frame from base 1. Sequences SGHAT (CDR1) and FQNNGV (CDR2) are obtained from the germline V gene. Enrolling through a virtual design, the prospective study's participants ranged in age from roughly 18 to 95 years and lived across more than 20 United States geographic areas. In the prospective study, participants were assigned to cohorts based on the clinical history participants reported in a screening survey and a study questionnaire. Mobile phlebotomists in the prospective study collected whole blood, serum and a nasopharyngeal or oropharyngeal swab from every participant. Prospective study participants could optionally give additional blood draws and questionnaires over an approximately 2-month period. Blood samples from the prospective study were shipped frozen or at room temperature prior to DNA extraction.

The immunoSEQ Assay, a bias-controlled multiplex PCR, was used to amplify TCRbeta CDR3 regions from genomic DNA. Per the original workflow: The number of nucleated cells in each sample was estimated from the amplification of reference gene primers within the assay. Sequence reads were collapsed and filtered to measure the absolute abundance of every unique TCRbeta CDR3 rearrangement. For each sample, productive Simpson clonality was calculated by taking the square root of Simpson's diversity index across productive rearrangements. What TCRdb holds here is the immuneACCESS table cut down to in-frame rearrangements. Part of the clones is not present; checked against another copy, under half of the missing clones reflect an unresolved V gene, and the others are unexplained. V, J and clone size are taken as reported in that table, and D and trimming were inferred from the DNA itself. Recorded for this sample are about 270,000 clones; about 82% of them occurred a single time. 8.5% to 9.5% of the sample belongs to the ten largest clones.

Recombination joined TRBV11-2 with TRBJ1-1, with the D segment identity uncertain. Sequencing was carried out using PBMCs or T cells enriched from blood (not recorded which). The receptor was isolated from a woman aged 45-60 years with acute COVID-19. The nucleotide sequence is TGTGCCAGCGGCGCATCGGGGACTGAAGCTTTCTTT. Translated, it gives CASGASGTEAFF.